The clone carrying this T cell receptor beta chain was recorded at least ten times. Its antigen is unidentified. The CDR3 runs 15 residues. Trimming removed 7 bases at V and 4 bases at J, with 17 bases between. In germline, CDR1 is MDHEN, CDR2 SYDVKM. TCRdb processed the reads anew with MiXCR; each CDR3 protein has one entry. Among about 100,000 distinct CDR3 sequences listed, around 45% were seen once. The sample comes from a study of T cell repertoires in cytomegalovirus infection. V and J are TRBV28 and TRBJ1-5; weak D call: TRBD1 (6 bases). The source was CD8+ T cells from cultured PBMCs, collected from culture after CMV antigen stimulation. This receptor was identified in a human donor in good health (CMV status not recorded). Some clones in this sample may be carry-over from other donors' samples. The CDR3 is CASTDRWMGNQPQHF. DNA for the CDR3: TGTGCCAGCACCGACAGGTGGATGGGGAATCAGCCCCAGCATTTT.